The 6 T cell receptor beta chains given below trace back to one sample, sequenced in a study of shared clonotypes between healthy human individuals (dated by TCRdb to 2020 to 2021). The library was built by means of the immunoSEQ multiplex PCR assay. TCRdb re-hosts the immuneACCESS table, in-frame sequences only. Its copies lack some clones; in the studies checked, an unresolved V gene accounts for under half of them, and the cause for the rest is not known. The sample records approximately 700,000 clones, 73% of which are singletons. Clones ranked in the top ten supply roughly 2% of the sample. Sequencing was performed on memory CD4+ T cells sorted from blood. According to the study, the label for this sample's cell subset or site signals: CD45RA-negative fraction. The origin of the receptors is a woman aged 25-40 years in good health.

This clone was counted ten times or more. Distinct nucleotide sequences in the sample also encode this CDR3. The V gene is TRBV7-2, the J gene TRBJ1-1, with a tentative D call TRBD1 (6 bases). Germline V CDR1 and CDR2: SGHTA, FQGNSA. CDR3 length: 13 amino acids. V gave up 5 bases and J gave up 3 bases, with 10 bases separating them. CDR3 sequence: CASSPQGDTEAFF. The CDR3 nucleotides read TGTGCCAGCAGCCCACAGGGAGACACTGAAGCTTTCTTT.

V gene TRBV6-5 combines with J gene TRBJ2-7; no firm D call. The CDR3 runs to 13 residues. The V and J ends lost 8 bases and 1 base respectively, with 12 bases between them. Looked up from germline, CDR1 is MNHEY and CDR2 is SVGAGI. CDR3 region: CASWGGVSYEQYF. CDR3 sequence (DNA): TGTGCCAGCTGGGGTGGGGTGTCCTACGAGCAGTACTTC.

This clone was counted a single time. This chain joins TRBV7-2 and TRBJ2-5, with D possibly TRBD1 on 6 matching bases. The J call is uncertain, as TRBJ2-7 better fits the DNA end. The CDR3 sequence is 11 residues long. Germline CDR1 and CDR2: SGHTA and FQGNSA. The CDR3 nucleotides are TGTGCCGAACGGACAGCCTACGAGCAGTACTTC. This translates into CAERTAYEQYF.

The V call is TRBV5-4, the J call TRBJ2-1; possibly TRBD2 for D (6 bases). Germline V CDR1 and CDR2: SGHNT, YYREEE (reference sequence). The ends were cut back, 3 bases at V and 2 bases at J, with 9 bases in the middle. The CDR3 runs to 14 residues. CDR3 protein: CASSSGLAYNEQFF. DNA of the CDR3: TGTGCCAGCAGCTCGGGACTGGCCTACAATGAGCAGTTCTTC.

V gene TRBV6-1 combines with J gene TRBJ1-2; a weak D match, TRBD1 (5 bases). Germline V gives CDR1 MNHNS, CDR2 SASEGT. This CDR3 spans 14 amino acids. V was cut by 7 bases and J by 4 bases, with 16 bases left in between. CDR3 loop: CASTQGIRAYGYTF. The CDR3 DNA reads as TGTGCCAGCACCCAGGGAATAAGGGCCTATGGCTACACCTTC.

The V gene is TRBV27, the J gene TRBJ2-2, with a tentative D call TRBD2 (6 bases). Germline loops: CDR1 MNHEY, CDR2 SMNVEV (reference sequence). The CDR3 consists of 14 residues. V lost 8 bases, J lost 0 bases, and 10 bases lay in between. The CDR3 region has the DNA TGTGCCAGCCGGCGGGGAGCGAACACCGGGGAGCTGTTTTTT. This gives the protein CASRRGANTGELFF.